The clone carrying this T cell receptor beta chain appeared a few times. As originally analysed: For nucleated cells, counts were estimated from reference gene primer amplification. Profiling relied on immunoSEQ multiplex PCR, and the TCRdb table lists in-frame clones only, not all of them. The DNA gave D and trimming, while V, J and clone size come from that table. The sample lists approximately 230,000 clones, about nine tenths occurring once. These data are taken from a study of blood T cell repertoires in COVID-19. Study summary: Spain, Italy and the United States supplied samples that represented acute and convalescent COVID-19. In each case, the material was cDNA or gDNA derived from T cells, B-cell-depleted T cells, or PBMCs.

The CDR3 loop spans 14 amino acids. Per the germline V gene, CDR1 is SGHVS and CDR2 is FQNEAQ. V lost 3 bases and J 7 bases, leaving 12 bases between the germline ends. The specimen was peripheral blood. The receptor was isolated from a man under 40 who had recovered from COVID-19. The chain is built from TRBV7-8 and TRBJ2-2, with D possibly matching TRBD1 (5 bases). The CDR3 region is CASSFGRVGGELFF. CDR3 nucleotide sequence: TGTGCCAGCAGCTTTGGCAGGGTGGGCGGGGAGCTGTTTTTT.